This TCR beta chain was recorded in a study of shared clonotypes between healthy human individuals (TCRdb year 2020). At the level of the whole study: A couple of women and a few men aged 18 to 49 years were included in the cohort. For each donor, CD4 naive and CD4 memory were each given three plates, CD8 naive was given two plates, and CD8 memory was given one plate. The study deeply sequenced blood TCR repertoires of five healthy adults to estimate repertoire size and the extent of clonotype sharing between individuals. Different laboratories and diverse techniques were used to prepare libraries and sequence TCR repertoires, to increase sequencing depth and limit assay-specific biases. Per donor, leukapheresis produced somewhere between about 0.94 and 10 billion PBMCs.

Beyond this particular receptor, the publication reports: Sharing across a handful of donors was observed for 5% to 6.5% of naive CD4, over 3% of naive CD8, around 2.5% of memory CD4, and approximately 0.41% of memory CD8 clonotypes. Sampling was restricted to blood, and TCR repertoires in tissues likely differ from the TCR repertoires found in blood. Larger estimated clonotype richness was generally found for naive subsets than for memory subsets. Pairwise subsampling led to the expectation that sequencing depth would affect the degree of clonotype sharing among donors. Compared with non-shared clonotypes, the clonotypes found in all four sorted-subset donors had higher generation probabilities. Even with the large sequencing depth, rarefaction of the sorted-subset datasets indicated that sequencing was incomplete. Because the study included only a small number of donors, the genetic and exposure-history diversity represented was limited.

Of note for this clone: The antigen it recognizes is unknown. Nothing much larger sits one base from this clone, and base qualities are not available.

Using the deep immunoSEQ assay, multiplex PCR amplified TCR CDR3 regions from genomic DNA. Extracted genomic DNA from each cell subset was spread evenly across all wells of several immunoSEQ 96-well plates, with each plate serving as a replicate. Each replicate PCR for sorted subsets received about 220 ng genomic DNA, equal to roughly 30,000 T cell genomes. Purified libraries were quantified with a Qubit 3.0 fluorometer, sized on a Bioanalyzer 2100, and re-quantified with the KAPA Library Quantification kit. Each immunoSEQ 96-well plate was sequenced on its own single-read 150-cycle Illumina NextSeq 550 flow cell. In the paper's pipeline: Because the immunoSEQ output included only junctional sequences and no quality scores, the filtering could not be the same as the filtering used for full-length reads. To assign V/J genes and CDR3, sequences were annotated against IMGT germline references using PyIR, a Python wrapper for IgBLAST v1.9. Any read was removed if the V/J assignment was weak (E-value above 1e-6), the CDR3 was missing, or the read contained stop codons, out-of-frame junctions, or ambiguous translated residues. V3J clonotypes were defined by identical inferred V gene, J gene, and CDR3 amino acid sequence. Percentage overlap between repertoires was calculated by dividing the number of shared unique clonotypes by the size of the smaller repertoire. Richness of each repertoire was evaluated using RTK rarefaction, the Chao1 estimator, and Recon v2.1 estimates of unobserved clonotypes. Generation probabilities were computed with OLGA for all TCRbeta clonotypes obtained by the gDNA method from a few donors. TCRdb re-hosts the immuneACCESS table, in-frame sequences only. Its copies lack some clones; in the studies checked, an unresolved V gene accounts for under half of them, and the cause for the rest is not known. That table furnishes V, J and clone size, whereas the DNA furnished D and trimming. The sample table contains roughly 2.4 million clones; only one count was recorded for roughly 95% of them. The ten largest clones add up to 0.13% of the sample.

The donors were healthy, HIV-negative adults with no recently reported acute infections or vaccinations. Only Caucasian adults living in Nashville, Tennessee, USA were represented among the donors. CD4+ T cells were enriched through magnetic negative selection, after which naive cells were positively selected on CD45RA and the remaining negative fraction served as the memory subset. Blood was collected by leukapheresis, and PBMCs were isolated by Ficoll-Histopaque density gradient centrifugation and then cryopreserved in liquid nitrogen vapor phase. Analytical flow cytometry was used to check the purity and quantity of each magnetically sorted T cell population. From each sorted fraction, genomic DNA was isolated and quantified by UV absorbance on a Nanodrop 2000c. The clonotype originates from a man aged 18 to 35 in good health. Specimen: naive CD4+ T cells sorted from blood. In the paper's terms, the cell subset or site label means: CD45RA+ positively selected.

The nucleotides are TGTGCCAGTACCGGACCGAATCCTGGAAACACCATATATTTT. This sequence encodes CASTGPNPGNTIYF. The V and J genes are TRBV19 and TRBJ1-3, with no confident D gene call. The cysteine opens and the phenylalanine closes a CDR3 of 14 amino acids. Only CDR3 DNA is held: 42 bases, read in frame from base 1. CDR1 LNHDA and CDR2 SQIVND are derived from the germline V gene (reference sequence). V gives up 7 bases and J gives up 2 bases, and the segment between their germline ends measures 12 bases.